This T cell receptor (beta chain) was identified during a study of response to subunit inactivated influenza vaccine. Via MiXCR, TCRdb re-called the RT-PCR reads, giving one row per CDR3 protein. The sample carries about 570,000 distinct CDR3 sequences, 11% recorded once. V shed 5 bases and J shed 3 bases, with 10 bases lying between them. The CDR3 is 13 amino acids. These data are also associated with another study on T cells expressing NK-cell markers. That report notes: A 5'RACE template switching approach incorporating UMIs was used to make TCR beta cDNA. Cells sorted as CD3+CD56+NKG2C+, CD3+CD56+NKG2C- and CD3+CD56-NKG2C+ T cells supplied the TCR beta repertoires. Seven donors tested HCMV-seropositive and one tested seronegative among the eight sequenced.

This receptor was taken from a man aged 45 to 65 who received an inactivated influenza vaccine. The starting material was PBMCs from blood, obtained on the day of vaccination. The chain couples TRBV12-3 or TRBV12-4 to TRBJ1-2; D gene unclear. CDR3 region: CASSVTADYGYTF. DNA of the CDR3: TGTGCCAGCAGTGTCACCGCGGACTATGGCTACACCTTC.